This is a list of T cell receptor beta chains from one sample in a study of T cells in Graves' hyperthyroidism and ophthalmopathy. TCRdb analysed the multiplex PCR reads with MiXCR anew, one entry per CDR3 protein. Found here are about 500,000 distinct CDR3 sequences, around 14% of them singletons; the top ten hold 15% to 20%. The sequencing sample was made of blood. The receptors come from a woman aged 18 to 35 with Graves' hyperthyroidism. Each CDR3 is given with its conserved first and last residue. D genes are given only for firm matches. Where a row states a size, it is once, few, many or the class of an expanded clone; other rows omit it.

>TRBV30|TRBJ2-7|TRBD1|NA
TGTGCCGCTCGGGACAGGCTATCGGCGGGCTGGTACGAGCAGTACTTC
CAARDRLSAGWYEQYF
>TRBV6-1|TRBJ2-5|NA|many
TGTGCCAGCAGTTCAGTTCATGGGCAAGAGACCCAGTACTTC
CASSSVHGQETQYF
>TRBV7-9|TRBJ1-1|TRBD1|many
TGTGCCAGCAGCTTGGGGCAGGGGGAGGCCACTGAAGCTTTCTTT
CASSLGQGEATEAFF
>TRBV27|TRBJ2-1|TRBD2|many
TGTGCCAGCAGTTTAGGACTAGCGGGGACCTACAATGAGCAGTTCTTC
CASSLGLAGTYNEQFF
>TRBV2|TRBJ1-1|NA|many
TGTGCCAGCGGTGGGAGGGGGATGAACACTGAAGCTTTCTTT
CASGGRGMNTEAFF
>TRBV11-3|TRBJ2-5|NA|many
TGTGCCAGCAGCTTAGGGTCGCGGTACCAAGAGACCCAGTACTTC
CASSLGSRYQETQYF
>TRBV7-8|TRBJ2-3|NA|many
TGTGCCAGCAGCCCCGGTCCTCGGGCAGATACGCAGTATTTT
CASSPGPRADTQYF
>TRBV20-1|TRBJ1-1|NA|many
TGCAGTGCTAGCTCGGAATCGCGAGCTTTCTTT
CSASSESRAFF
>TRBV7-6|TRBJ2-7|NA|many
TGTGCCAGCAGCTCCAGGATGGGCCCCGGCGAGCAGTACTTC
CASSSRMGPGEQYF
>TRBV9|TRBJ1-1|NA|many
TGTGCCAGCAGCGTAGGGGGGTACAGCACTGAAGCTTTCTTT
CASSVGGYSTEAFF
>TRBV11-2|TRBJ2-1|NA|NA
TGTGCCAGCAGCCAGCCGGGGAGTCTTCGATACAATGAGCAGTTCTTC
CASSQPGSLRYNEQFF
>TRBV12-3/TRBV12-4|TRBJ2-5|NA|once
TGTGCCAGCAGTTTAATTTGGGGAAATCAAGAGACCCAGTACTTC
CASSLIWGNQETQYF
>TRBV18|TRBJ2-3|NA|many
TGTGCCAGCTCAGAGGTTCAGTCAGCGCAGTATTTT
CASSEVQSAQYF
>TRBV27|TRBJ2-4|NA|many
TGTGCCAGCAGTTGGCAGGGGGGCGGAAGAAACATTCAGTACTTC
CASSWQGGGRNIQYF
>TRBV6-2/TRBV6-3|TRBJ2-5|TRBD2|NA
TGTGCCAGCCCGAACCTCCCCCGACTAGCGGGAGAGGTGGTTGGAGAGACCCAGTACTTC
CASPNLPRLAGEVVGETQYF
>TRBV6-1|TRBJ1-5|NA|many
TGTGCCAGCAGTAAAGGGGGAGAACAGCCCCAGCATTTT
CASSKGGEQPQHF
>TRBV27|TRBJ1-1|NA|many
TGTGCCAGCAGTTCGGCCGGCCGCCTGGGCACTGAAGCTTTCTTT
CASSSAGRLGTEAFF
>TRBV10-1|TRBJ2-3|NA|few
TGCGCCAGCAGTGAGGGGCAGGTTGTAGATACGCAGTATTTT
CASSEGQVVDTQYF
>TRBV5-1|TRBJ2-1|NA|many
TGCGCCAGCAGCTTGGGACTTGGACTAACCATCATTCGGTACAATGAGCAGTTCTTC
CASSLGLGLTIIRYNEQFF
>TRBV20-1|TRBJ2-3|NA|many
TGCAGTGAGCAGGGGTCTACAGATACGCAGTATTTT
CSEQGSTDTQYF
>TRBV5-5|TRBJ2-1|TRBD1|NA
TGTGCCAGCACCGGACAGGGGGCGGTAAATGAGCAGTTCTTC
CASTGQGAVNEQFF
>TRBV5-1|TRBJ2-7|NA|many
TGCGCCAGCAGCTTGGGGTCTAGGGCGTCCTACGAGCAGTACTTC
CASSLGSRASYEQYF
>TRBV19|TRBJ1-2|NA|many
TGTGCCAGTAGTATAGAGTTGAGAGGACGTTGGTATGGCTACACCTTC
CASSIELRGRWYGYTF
>TRBV27|TRBJ2-5|NA|many
TGTGCCAGCAGTCAGGACGGGAGAGAGACCCAGTACTTC
CASSQDGRETQYF
>TRBV7-6|TRBJ2-5|TRBD1|NA
TGTGCCAGCAGCGCCGGGACAGTACAAGAGACCCAGTACTTC
CASSAGTVQETQYF
>TRBV15|TRBJ1-5|NA|few
TGTGCCACCAGCAGAGATTCAGAAGGGTGGAGAAATCAGCCCCAGCATTTT
CATSRDSEGWRNQPQHF
>TRBV19|TRBJ2-1|NA|many
TGTGCCAGTAGTAAAGGATGGCCCTCCTACAATGAGCAGTTCTTC
CASSKGWPSYNEQFF
>TRBV11-3|TRBJ2-1|TRBD2|few
TGTGCCAGCAGCTTAGGACAGCGGGAGGGCCGTAATGAGCAGTTCTTC
CASSLGQREGRNEQFF
>TRBV19|TRBJ2-7|TRBD2|many
TGTGCCAGTAGTAAGCGGGAGAAAAGCGAGCAGTACTTC
CASSKREKSEQYF
>TRBV11-2|TRBJ2-2|TRBD1|many
TGTGCCACGACAGGGGCGCTGGCCGGGGCCGGGGAGCTGTTTTTT
CATTGALAGAGELFF
>TRBV11-2|TRBJ2-3|NA|many
TGTGCCAGCAGCTTAAGGAAAAGGACAGATACGCAGTATTTT
CASSLRKRTDTQYF
>TRBV5-6|TRBJ1-4|TRBD1|NA
TGTGCCAGCAGCACCGGGACAGGGGTAAGGGAAAAACTGTTTTTT
CASSTGTGVREKLFF
>TRBV5-1|TRBJ2-3|NA|NA
TGCGCCAGCAGCTCGGTGGGGTATCCACCTTCCACGACAGATACGCAGTATTTT
CASSSVGYPPSTTDTQYF
>TRBV20-1|TRBJ2-1|TRBD2|NA
TGCAGTGCGGGGACTAGCGGGAGGGCCAATGAGCAGTTCTTC
CSAGTSGRANEQFF
>TRBV30|TRBJ2-1|NA|many
TGTGCCTGGACAGGGTCCTATGAGCAGTTCTTC
CAWTGSYEQFF
>TRBV29-1|TRBJ2-3|TRBD2|many
TGCAGCGTACGACCGGGACTAGCGGCTGATACGCAGTATTTT
CSVRPGLAADTQYF
>TRBV24-1|TRBJ2-3|TRBD2|many
TGTGCCACCAGTGAGGGACTAGCGGGTAGCACAGATACGCAGTATTTT
CATSEGLAGSTDTQYF
>TRBV19|TRBJ1-5|TRBD1|many
TGTGCCAGTACCCGGACAGGGGCGATTACGAGCAATCAGCCCCAGCATTTT
CASTRTGAITSNQPQHF
>TRBV3-1|TRBJ2-1|TRBD2|many
TGTGCCAGCTGTCTGCGGGAGGGCCGCCGGATTGGTGAGCAGTTCTTC
CASCLREGRRIGEQFF
>TRBV12-3/TRBV12-4|TRBJ2-3|NA|many
TGTGCCAGCAGTCCCAGCGTGACGGGAGTCACAGATACGCAGTATTTT
CASSPSVTGVTDTQYF
>TRBV5-1|TRBJ2-3|TRBD2|many
TGCGCCAGCAGCTTGGCCATCTTCACCCGGACTAGCGGGGGCACAGATACGCAGTATTTT
CASSLAIFTRTSGGTDTQYF
>TRBV12-3/TRBV12-4|TRBJ2-5|NA|many
TGTGCCAGCAGCCACGGAGAGACCCAGTACTTC
CASSHGETQYF
>TRBV7-2|TRBJ2-1|TRBD2|many
TGTGCCAGCAGACGGGTGGCGGGAGTTGGCGAGCAGTTCTTC
CASRRVAGVGEQFF
>TRBV3-1|TRBJ2-7|TRBD2|NA
TGTGCCAGCAGCCCCGGACTAGCGGGACACGAGCAGTACTTC
CASSPGLAGHEQYF
>TRBV19|TRBJ1-4|NA|NA
NA
CASSPPTQRGVKNCFF
>TRBV5-8|TRBJ1-1|NA|many
TGTGCCAGCAGCGGGATGACTGAAGCTTTCTTT
CASSGMTEAFF
>TRBV20-1|TRBJ1-2|NA|few
TGCAGTGAAATAAACCCCCAGGGGAACTATGGCTACACCTTC
CSEINPQGNYGYTF